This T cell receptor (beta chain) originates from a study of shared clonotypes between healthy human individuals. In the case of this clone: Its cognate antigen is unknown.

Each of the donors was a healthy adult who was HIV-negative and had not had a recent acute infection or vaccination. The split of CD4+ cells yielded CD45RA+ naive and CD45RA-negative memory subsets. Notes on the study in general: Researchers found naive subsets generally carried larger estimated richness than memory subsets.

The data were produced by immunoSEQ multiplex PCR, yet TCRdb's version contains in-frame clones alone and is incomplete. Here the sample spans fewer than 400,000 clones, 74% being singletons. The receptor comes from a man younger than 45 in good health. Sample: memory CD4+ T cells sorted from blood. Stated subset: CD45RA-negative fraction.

The CDR3 DNA sequence: TGTGCCAGCAGCCGGACTAGCGGGGGCAATGAGCAGTTCTTC. Encoded protein: CASSRTSGGNEQFF. The rearrangement joins TRBV11-1 to TRBJ2-1; TRBD2 matches 13 bases. J gave up 6 bases and V 5 bases, and 1 base lay outside the gene matches. This CDR3 has 14 amino acids. The V gene's germline CDR1 is SGHAT and CDR2 FQDESV (reference sequence).